These 7 T cell receptor beta chains originate from one sample sequenced in a study of radiotherapy plus CTLA-4 blockade in lung cancer. TCRdb's copy holds only in-frame clones and misses some; the assay was immunoSEQ multiplex PCR. The sample lists 45,000 to 60,000 clones, 82% occurring once. The sample here was peripheral blood, taken from a patient treated with radiotherapy plus ipilimumab. These receptors all come from a human donor with non-small cell lung cancer who had stable disease on radiotherapy plus ipilimumab.

This chain connects TRBV28 to TRBJ1-4; D unresolved. Looked up from germline, CDR1 is MDHEN and CDR2 is SYDVKM. The CDR3 contains 15 residues. V was cut by 2 bases and J by 2 bases, with 9 bases left in between. In DNA form, the CDR3 reads TGTGCCAGCAGTTTAGAGGGTTGGACTAATGAAAAACTGTTTTTT. Its protein is CASSLEGWTNEKLFF. Looking up the rest from reference TRBV28 and TRBJ1-4 gives the full variable domain: DVKVTQSSRYLVKRTGEKVFLECVQDMDHENMFWYRQDPGLGLRLIYFSYDVKMKEKGDIPEGYSVSREKKERFSLILESASTNQTSMYLCASSLEGWTNEKLFFGSGTQLSVL.

V and J are TRBV28 and TRBJ2-7, with 7 positions matching TRBD2. This CDR3 is 16 amino acids long. Trimming removed 4 bases from V and 2 bases from J; junction bases left unmatched: 11. CDR1 and CDR2 (germline): MDHEN, SYDVKM. CDR3 DNA: TGTGCCAGCAGTTCCCGAGCGGGGAGGTCCACCTACGAGCAGTACTTC. It codes for CASSSRAGRSTYEQYF.

The chain uses TRBV19 and TRBJ2-3; 14 bases are a match to TRBD2. Per the germline V gene, CDR1 is LNHDA and CDR2 is SQIVND (reference sequence). Germline trimming cut 4 bases from V and 1 base from J; bases unmatched to any gene: 4. The CDR3 has 17 amino acids. CDR3 nucleotides: TGTGCCAGTAGTACCGGACTAGCGGGAGGTCGCACAGATACGCAGTATTTT. Translation: CASSTGLAGGRTDTQYF.

This clone was recorded a few times. This sequence joins TRBV6-5 and TRBJ1-2, with D hard to call. From germline, CDR1 is MNHEY and CDR2 SVGAGI. CDR3 length: 13 residues. Trimming shortened V by 11 bases and J by 7 bases, and 20 bases separated the two germline ends. The CDR3: CAGPSGPFAGYTF. CDR3 nucleotides: TGTGCCGGGCCCTCCGGTCCTTTCGCTGGCTACACCTTC.

The chain's CDR3 is CASAPAGVTGELFF. CDR3 nucleotides: TGTGCCAGCGCACCAGCAGGGGTGACCGGGGAGCTGTTTTTT. This chain connects TRBV28 to TRBJ2-2; D possibly corresponds to TRBD1 (6 bases). CDR1 and CDR2 from the germline V gene are MDHEN and SYDVKM. This CDR3 is built from 14 residues. V was pared by 8 bases and J by 5 bases, with 15 bases between.

This chain joins TRBV5-1 and TRBJ2-5; 8 nucleotides agree with TRBD2. After removal of 7 bases from V and 1 base from J, the junction contained 3 bases not matched to a gene. The germline CDR1 and CDR2 sequences are SGHRS and YFSETQ. This CDR3 region has 13 residues. CDR3 sequence reads: CASSSGPQETQYF. CDR3 in DNA: TGCGCCAGCTCTAGCGGGCCCCAAGAGACCCAGTACTTC.

As for this clone: A read error may produce the germline difference seen at one junction end. The chain uses TRBV19 and TRBJ2-5, with 10 bases fitting TRBD2. The CDR3 is 15 residues long. Germline CDR1 is LNHDA and CDR2 is SQIVND (reference sequence). In DNA, the CDR3 is TGTGCCAGTAATATAGCGGGAGGCCCTACAGAGACCCAGTACTTC. This codes for CASNIAGGPTETQYF.